This T cell receptor beta chain was sequenced during a study of brain T cells in children with intractable seizures. CDR1 is SQVTM and CDR2 is ANQGSEA in the germline V gene. The V end was cut by 4 bases, the J end by 5 bases, with 4 bases between. The CDR3 is 10 residues long. TCRdb's copy holds only in-frame clones and misses some; the assay was immunoSEQ multiplex PCR. The sample consists of 340,000 or so clones, over 90% of them appearing once. Regarding time point: blood from clinic visit 5 months post-surgery; TSC patient then seizure free. Before surgery, patients took at least one anti-epileptic drug.

The TCR sequence derives from a boy in the first two years of life with tuberous sclerosis and intractable seizures. V and J are TRBV29-1 and TRBJ2-3; D is unclear. The starting material was peripheral blood, obtained around 5 months after surgery. CDR3 in amino acids: CSVGRDTQYF. The CDR3 DNA follows: TGCAGCGTTGGAAGAGATACGCAGTATTTT.